Listed here are 28 T cell receptor beta chains from one sample, sequenced in a study of blood T cell repertoires in COVID-19. The assay was immunoSEQ multiplex PCR, and TCRdb's table has in-frame clones only and misses some. The table has under 30,000 clones, around 84% seen once. Sequences were obtained from peripheral blood. The receptor set was obtained from a human donor in a cohort sampled during active COVID-19. The donor label of this sample is uncertain.

The chain is built from TRBV5-1 and TRBJ2-1; perhaps TRBD1 as D (6 bases). V was cut by 4 bases and J by 0 bases, with 17 bases left in between. This CDR3 is built from 17 residues. Germline loops: CDR1 SGHRS, CDR2 YFSETQ. The CDR3, as DNA: TGCGCCAGCAGCACCCAACCGACAGGTAGCTCCTACAATGAGCAGTTCTTC. It translates to CASSTQPTGSSYNEQFF.

J is TRBJ2-7 and V is TRBV27, with 11 positions matching TRBD2. J was trimmed by 4 bases and V by 4 bases; bases with no gene match: 3. This CDR3 is built from 14 residues. The germline V gene has CDR1 MNHEY and CDR2 SMNVEV (reference sequence). CDR3 in DNA: TGTGCCAGCAGTTCGAGACTAGCGGGGTACGAGCAGTACTTC. This sequence encodes CASSSRLAGYEQYF.

This clone was recorded only once. J is TRBJ2-1 and V is TRBV28, with D possibly TRBD2 on 7 matching bases. CDR3 length: 15 residues. Trimming took 5 bases from V and 5 from J, leaving 16 bases between them. Germline V lookup: CDR1 MDHEN, CDR2 SYDVKM. CDR3 amino acids: CASSHGGRPNNEQFF. The CDR3 DNA sequence: TGTGCCAGCAGTCACGGGGGGCGCCCAAACAATGAGCAGTTCTTC.

V and J are TRBV18 and TRBJ1-1, with 7 bases aligning to TRBD1. The germline gives CDR1 KGHSH, CDR2 LQKENI. V lost 2 bases to trimming and J lost 3 bases; unmatched junction nucleotides: 6. This CDR3 region has 15 residues. The DNA for the CDR3 is TGTGCCAGCTCACCAGGGCGACAGGGCTACACTGAAGCTTTCTTT. This translates into CASSPGRQGYTEAFF.

In this sample, this clone turned up once. One end of the junction fails to match germline, which may point to a read error. This rearrangement joins TRBV19 to TRBJ1-4, with TRBD1 as a possible D gene (5 bases). Germline CDR1 reads LNHDA; CDR2 reads SQIVND (reference sequence). The length of the CDR3 is 11 residues. The CDR3, as DNA: TGTGCCACCACAGCGGGGGATGCCCCCCATTTT. It specifies CATTAGDAPHF.

The chain has TRBV14 and TRBJ2-6; D is possibly TRBD2 (5 bases). This CDR3 is 16 amino acids long. V was trimmed by 5 bases and J by 1 base, leaving 12 bases between them. CDR1 is SGHDN, CDR2 FVKESK, per germline. This chain's CDR3 is CASSSTGFSGANVLTF. In DNA form, the CDR3 reads TGTGCCAGCAGCTCAACGGGGTTTTCTGGGGCCAACGTCCTGACTTTC.

This sequence joins TRBV5-1 and TRBJ2-7, with a possible D match to TRBD2 (6 bases). The CDR3 is 15 amino acids. The germline V gene encodes CDR1 SGHRS and CDR2 YFSETQ. V was clipped by 4 bases and J by 0 bases, with 14 bases between them. The CDR3 loop is CASSDPGEYSYEQYF. The CDR3 DNA reads as TGCGCCAGCAGCGACCCGGGGGAGTACTCCTACGAGCAGTACTTC.

J is TRBJ1-1 and V is TRBV11-3; D unclear. Germline V CDR1 and CDR2: SGHNT, YENEEA. The CDR3 runs to 14 residues. Trimming removed 1 base at V and 1 base at J, with 7 bases between. In nucleotides, the CDR3 is TGTGCCAGCAGCTTAGGCGGCTCGAACACTGAAGCTTTCTTT. Translated: CASSLGGSNTEAFF.

By frequency in the sample, this clone is hyperexpanded. The chain uses TRBV5-4 and TRBJ2-1; D unclear. The CDR3 length is 15 residues. With 4 bases removed from V and 0 bases from J, the gap between germline ends came to 11 bases. Germline CDR1 reads SGHNT; CDR2 reads YYREEE (reference sequence). CDR3 loop: CASSDVPSSYNEQFF. The DNA of the CDR3 is TGTGCCAGCAGCGATGTCCCTAGCTCCTACAATGAGCAGTTCTTC.

This chain uses TRBV28 with TRBJ2-6, with D perhaps matching TRBD1 (5 bases). CDR1 is MDHEN, CDR2 SYDVKM, per germline. Trimming took 10 bases from V and 0 from J, leaving 13 bases between them. This CDR3 comprises 15 residues. The CDR3 protein is CATGHLSSGANVLTF. DNA of the CDR3: TGTGCCACCGGACATCTCTCCTCTGGGGCCAACGTCCTGACTTTC.

This chain connects TRBV5-5 to TRBJ2-1; 7 bases are a match to TRBD2. This CDR3 has 15 residues. CDR1 and CDR2 from the germline V gene are SGHKS and YYEKEE (reference sequence). The ends lost 2 bases at V and 0 bases at J; junction bases unmatched: 2. The CDR3 sequence: CASSLGGSSYNEQFF. The CDR3 bases are TGTGCCAGCAGCTTAGGCGGGAGCTCCTACAATGAGCAGTTCTTC. Variable domain in full (rest from reference TRBV5-5 and TRBJ2-1): DAGVTQSPTHLIKTRGQQVTLRCSPISGHKSVSWYQQVLGQGPQFIFQYYEKEERGRGNFPDRFSARQFPNYSSELNVNALLLGDSALYLCASSLGGSSYNEQFFGPGTRLTVL.

The chain recombines TRBV5-6 with TRBJ1-1; D is perhaps TRBD1 (6 bases). CDR3 length equals 17 residues. Germline loops: CDR1 SGHDT, CDR2 YYEEEE. V lost 2 bases and J lost 6, with 23 bases in between. The CDR3 here is CASSLSGSDRLGAEAFF. Written as DNA, the CDR3 is TGTGCCAGCAGCTTATCAGGAAGCGACAGGCTCGGGGCTGAAGCTTTCTTT.

Of note for this clone: Germline is not matched at one junction end, which may reflect a read error. The V call is TRBV2, the J call TRBJ1-3; unclear D gene. This CDR3 is built from 14 residues. Germline V CDR1 and CDR2: SNHLY, FYNNEI. Written as DNA, the CDR3 is TGTGCCAGCAGTGTTGGGAGCAGAGGAAACACCTTATATTTT. Its translation is CASSVGSRGNTLYF.

V usage is TRBV24-1 and J usage is TRBJ2-7; D not certain. Germline CDR1 and CDR2: KGHDR and SFDVKD. The CDR3 spans 15 residues. V was trimmed by 4 bases and J by 0 bases, leaving 12 bases between them. DNA for the CDR3: TGTGCCACCAGTGAGGCAGGCCGAAGCTCCTACGAGCAGTACTTC. Its translation: CATSEAGRSSYEQYF.

The rearrangement links TRBV30 to TRBJ2-3; possibly TRBD2 for D (5 bases). Germline V gene sequence: CDR1 GTSNPN, CDR2 SVGIG (reference sequence). CDR3 length: 15 residues. Trimming stripped 2 bases from V and 4 bases from J, with 16 bases between. In DNA, the CDR3 is TGTGCCTGGAGTAGCTGGGATCGAGCGGCAGATACGCAGTATTTT. Its translation: CAWSSWDRAADTQYF.

This clone appeared a single time. Sequence at one end of the junction differs from germline and may be a read error. Other DNA sequences in the sample encode the same CDR3. J is TRBJ2-7 and V is TRBV6-5; a weak D match, TRBD1 (6 bases). CDR3 length: 15 amino acids. The V gene's germline CDR1 is MNHEY and CDR2 SVGAGI. CDR3 nucleotides: TGTGCCAGCAGTTCCTCACAGGGATTGCGTAACGAACAGTACTTC. Encoded protein: CASSSSQGLRNEQYF.

The chain employs TRBV2 and TRBJ2-7; 11 nucleotides align to TRBD2. Germline CDR1 SNHLY, CDR2 FYNNEI. With 7 bases clipped from V and 7 bases from J, the junction kept 21 bases outside the gene matches. The CDR3 is made up of 18 amino acids. The CDR3 DNA follows: TGTGCCAGCACTCAACCGCCCTTAGCGGGAGGGCCAGGTGAGGAGCAGTACTTC. Protein: CASTQPPLAGGPGEEQYF.

The chain joins TRBV10-3 to TRBJ2-1; a weak D match, TRBD1 (7 bases). CDR3 length equals 16 residues. V gave up 3 bases and J gave up 3 bases, with 15 bases separating them. Germline lookup yields CDR1 ENHRY and CDR2 SYGVKD. CDR3 amino acids: CAISDRGVGIYNEQFF. The CDR3 region has the DNA TGTGCCATCAGTGACAGGGGGGTAGGCATCTACAATGAGCAGTTCTTC.

This clone has a single count. The V gene is TRBV5-1, the J gene TRBJ2-5, with 10 nucleotides matching TRBD1. The CDR3 totals 16 residues. V was clipped by 0 bases and J by 2 bases; unmatched bases: 4. Germline assignment: CDR1 SGHRS and CDR2 YFSETQ. The CDR3 sequence: CASSLAGTGDQETQYF. As DNA, the CDR3 is TGCGCCAGCAGCTTGGCTGGGACAGGGGATCAAGAGACCCAGTACTTC. Based on the CDR3 plus reference TRBV5-1 and TRBJ2-5, the full variable domain is KAGVTQTPRYLIKTRGQQVTLSCSPISGHRSVSWYQQTPGQGLQFLFEYFSETQRNKGNFPGRFSGRQFSNSRSEMNVSTLELGDSALYLCASSLAGTGDQETQYFGPGTRLLVL.

CDR3 sequence (DNA): TGTGCCAGCAGCCTGACTAGCGTTCCCCATGAGCAGTTCTTC. Translation gives CASSLTSVPHEQFF. The chain links TRBV3-1 (or the pseudogene TRBV3-2) to TRBJ2-1; 8 positions match TRBD2. Germline CDR1 is LGHDT and CDR2 is YNNKEL (reference sequence). The V gene end was trimmed by 4 bases and the J gene end by 8 bases; junction bases not matched to a gene: 7. The CDR3 is 14 residues long.

The chain uses TRBV5-1 and TRBJ2-1; D perhaps matches TRBD2 (5 bases). V lost 0 bases and J 7 bases, leaving 11 bases between the germline ends. CDR3 length equals 14 residues. Germline V gene data show CDR1 as SGHRS and CDR2 as YFSETQ. CDR3 DNA sequence: TGCGCCAGCAGCTTGGGGTCTAGCAGTAATGAGCAGTTCTTC. Its protein is CASSLGSSSNEQFF.

The chain joins TRBV2 to TRBJ2-7; 7 positions match TRBD1. Trimming took 7 bases from V and 9 from J; bases not matched to a gene: 12. The CDR3 length is 13 residues. Per the germline V gene, CDR1 is SNHLY and CDR2 is FYNNEI. This chain's CDR3 is CASKSGQAGVQYF. In DNA, the CDR3 is TGTGCCAGCAAAAGCGGACAGGCTGGTGTGCAGTACTTC.

The sample holds one count of this clone. The J gene is TRBJ2-1, the V gene TRBV24-1; 8 bases fit TRBD2. V was pared by 5 bases and J by 2 bases, with 7 bases of the junction left unmatched. This CDR3 contains 16 residues. Germline values: CDR1 KGHDR, CDR2 SFDVKD. CDR3 residues: CATSGTEGLAYNEQFF. The CDR3 DNA reads TGTGCCACCAGTGGGACGGAGGGACTAGCCTACAATGAGCAGTTCTTC.

This chain uses TRBV18 with TRBJ2-1; 7 nucleotides agree with TRBD2. The CDR3 consists of 15 residues. V lost 2 bases and J lost 5; bases outside the gene matches: 6. Germline-derived CDR1 and CDR2 are KGHSH and LQKENI. The CDR3 loop reads CASSPAGVRNNEQFF. As DNA, the CDR3 is TGTGCCAGCTCACCAGCGGGAGTAAGGAACAATGAGCAGTTCTTC. Filled out from reference TRBV18 and TRBJ2-1, the complete variable domain reads NAGVMQNPRHLVRRRGQEARLRCSPMKGHSHVYWYRQLPEEGLKFMVYLQKENIIDESGMPKERFSAEFPKEGPSILRIQQVVRGDSAAYFCASSPAGVRNNEQFFGPGTRLTVL.

The gene calls are TRBV4-1 and TRBJ2-1; 12 bases map to TRBD2. The CDR3 runs 15 residues. Germline V CDR1 and CDR2: MGHRA, YSYEKL. The trim removed 1 base at V and 7 bases at J, leaving 2 bases unmatched. The CDR3 DNA follows: TGCGCCAGCAGCCAAGGACTAGCGGGGGAAAATGAGCAGTTCTTC. Protein: CASSQGLAGENEQFF.

The chain is built from TRBV3-1 (or the pseudogene TRBV3-2) and TRBJ2-5, with D perhaps TRBD2 (7 bases). Trimming stripped 3 bases from V and 5 bases from J, with 16 bases between. Germline CDR1 LGHDT, CDR2 YNNKEL (reference sequence). The CDR3 sequence is 15 residues long. CDR3 DNA: TGTGCCAGCAGCCATCGAAGGGGGGGGGCGGAGACCCAGTACTTC. It is translated as CASSHRRGGAETQYF.

The chain combines TRBV7-3 with TRBJ2-6, with D possibly TRBD1 on 6 matching bases. V shed 5 bases and J shed 10 bases, with 12 bases lying between them. CDR1 and CDR2 (germline): SGHTA, FQGTGA. The CDR3 has 13 residues. The DNA for the CDR3 is TGTGCCAGCAGCCCCCAACAGGGTAACGTCCTGACTTTC. Protein sequence: CASSPQQGNVLTF.

The chain joins TRBV4-2 to TRBJ1-3, with D possibly being TRBD1 (5 bases). The V end lost 1 base, the J end lost 0 bases, and 10 bases lay between the germline ends. Germline V lookup: CDR1 LGHNA, CDR2 YNFKEQ. The CDR3 runs 16 residues. The DNA for the CDR3 is TGTGCCAGCAGCCAAGTGGCGACAGACTCTGGAAACACCATATATTTT. Translated: CASSQVATDSGNTIYF.